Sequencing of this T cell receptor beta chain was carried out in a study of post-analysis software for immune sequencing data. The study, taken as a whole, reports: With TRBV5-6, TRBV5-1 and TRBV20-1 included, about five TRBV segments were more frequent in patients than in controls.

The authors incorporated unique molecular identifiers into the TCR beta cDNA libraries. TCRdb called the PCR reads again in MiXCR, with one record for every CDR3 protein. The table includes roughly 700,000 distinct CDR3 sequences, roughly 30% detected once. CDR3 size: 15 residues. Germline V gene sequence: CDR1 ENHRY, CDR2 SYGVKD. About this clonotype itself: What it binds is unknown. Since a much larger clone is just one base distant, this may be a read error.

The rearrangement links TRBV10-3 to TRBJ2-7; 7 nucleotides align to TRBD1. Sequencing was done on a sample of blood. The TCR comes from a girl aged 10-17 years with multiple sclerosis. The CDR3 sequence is CTISESGQLSYEQYF. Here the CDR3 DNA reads TGTACCATCAGTGAGTCGGGACAGCTCTCCTACGAGCAGTACTTC.